This T cell receptor (beta chain) comes out of a study of cytomegalovirus exposure and HLA in healthy donors. Study results and caveats: In a later analysis, parvovirus B19, influenza, CMV and Epstein-Barr virus appeared linked to several top co-occurrence clusters.

As regards this clone: Its antigen is not identified.

The PCR employed 60 Vbeta primers together with 13 Jbeta primers. The table came from immunoSEQ multiplex PCR; TCRdb's copy has only in-frame clones and leaves some out. The table lists over 200,000 clones, 70% to 85% of them singletons. V lost 8 bases and J 0 bases, leaving 10 bases between the germline ends. The V gene's germline CDR1 is SNHLY and CDR2 FYNNEI. This CDR3 has 13 amino acids. The sequence was obtained from a male donor in good health and CMV-seronegative. The chain links TRBV2 to TRBJ1-2; D possibly corresponds to TRBD1 (6 bases). The sequenced sample consisted of PBMCs. The CDR3 sequence: CASRTETNYGYTF. CDR3 bases: TGTGCCAGCCGGACAGAAACTAACTATGGCTACACCTTC.